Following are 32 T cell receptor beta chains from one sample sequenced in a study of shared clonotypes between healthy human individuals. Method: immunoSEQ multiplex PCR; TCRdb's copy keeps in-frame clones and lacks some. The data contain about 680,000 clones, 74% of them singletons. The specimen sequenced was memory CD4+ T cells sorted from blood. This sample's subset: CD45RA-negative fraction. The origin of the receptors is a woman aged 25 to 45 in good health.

CDR3 sequence reads: CASSPGGGGETQYF. CDR3 sequence (DNA): TGTGCCAGCAGCCCGGGGGGAGGCGGGGAGACCCAGTACTTC. V is TRBV5-4 and J is TRBJ2-5; 7 positions agree with TRBD2. The germline V gene encodes CDR1 SGHNT and CDR2 YYREEE (reference sequence). This CDR3 has 14 amino acids. The junction had 8 bases not matched to a gene; V was cut back by 4 bases and J by 5 bases.

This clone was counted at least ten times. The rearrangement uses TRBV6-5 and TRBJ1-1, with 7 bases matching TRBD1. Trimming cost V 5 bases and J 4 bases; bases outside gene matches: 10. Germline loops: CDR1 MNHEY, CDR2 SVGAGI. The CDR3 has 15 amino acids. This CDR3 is CASSNDRAWVTEAFF. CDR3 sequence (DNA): TGTGCCAGCAGTAACGACAGGGCGTGGGTCACTGAAGCTTTCTTT.

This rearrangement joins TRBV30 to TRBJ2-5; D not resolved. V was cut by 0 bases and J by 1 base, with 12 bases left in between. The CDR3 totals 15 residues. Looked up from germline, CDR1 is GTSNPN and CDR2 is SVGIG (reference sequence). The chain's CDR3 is CAWSVFLQVQETQYF. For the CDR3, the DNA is TGTGCCTGGAGTGTATTTTTACAAGTCCAAGAGACCCAGTACTTC.

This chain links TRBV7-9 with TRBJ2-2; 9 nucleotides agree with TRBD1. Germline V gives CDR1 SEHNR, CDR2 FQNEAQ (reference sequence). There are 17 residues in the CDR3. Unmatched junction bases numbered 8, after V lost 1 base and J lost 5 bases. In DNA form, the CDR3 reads TGTGCCAGCAGCTTAGGACGGGGACAGGGAGAGACCGGGGAGCTGTTTTTT. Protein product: CASSLGRGQGETGELFF.

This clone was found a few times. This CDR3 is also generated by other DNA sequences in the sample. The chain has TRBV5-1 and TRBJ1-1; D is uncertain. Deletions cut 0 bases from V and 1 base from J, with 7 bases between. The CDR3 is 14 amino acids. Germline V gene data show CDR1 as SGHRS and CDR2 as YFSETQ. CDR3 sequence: CASSLGHENTEAFF. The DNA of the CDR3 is TGCGCCAGCAGCTTGGGACATGAGAACACTGAAGCTTTCTTT.

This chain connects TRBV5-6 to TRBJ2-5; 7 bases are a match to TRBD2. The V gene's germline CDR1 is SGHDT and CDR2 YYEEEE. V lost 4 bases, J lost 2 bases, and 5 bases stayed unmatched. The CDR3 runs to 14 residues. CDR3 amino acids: CASSHTSVQETQYF. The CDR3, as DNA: TGTGCCAGCAGCCACACTAGCGTTCAAGAGACCCAGTACTTC.

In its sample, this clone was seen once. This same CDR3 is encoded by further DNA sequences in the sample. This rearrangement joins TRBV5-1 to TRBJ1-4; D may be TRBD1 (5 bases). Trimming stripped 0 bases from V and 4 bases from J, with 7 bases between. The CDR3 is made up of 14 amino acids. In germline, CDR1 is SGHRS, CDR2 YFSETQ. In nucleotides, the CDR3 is TGCGCCAGCAGCTTGGCGGGGGATAATGAAAAACTGTTTTTT. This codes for CASSLAGDNEKLFF.

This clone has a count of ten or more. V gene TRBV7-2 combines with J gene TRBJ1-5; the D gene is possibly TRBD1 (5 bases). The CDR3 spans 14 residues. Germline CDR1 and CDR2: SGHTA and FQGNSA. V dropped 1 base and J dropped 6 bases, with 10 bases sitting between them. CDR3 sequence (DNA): TGTGCCAGCAGCTTAGTCAGAGGGACTCAGCCCCAGCATTTT. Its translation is CASSLVRGTQPQHF. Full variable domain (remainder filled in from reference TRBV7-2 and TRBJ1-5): GAGVSQSPSNKVTEKGKDVELRCDPISGHTALYWYRQSLGQGLEFLIYFQGNSAPDKSGLPSDRFSAERTGGSVSTLTIQRTQQEDSAVYLCASSLVRGTQPQHFGDGTRLSIL.

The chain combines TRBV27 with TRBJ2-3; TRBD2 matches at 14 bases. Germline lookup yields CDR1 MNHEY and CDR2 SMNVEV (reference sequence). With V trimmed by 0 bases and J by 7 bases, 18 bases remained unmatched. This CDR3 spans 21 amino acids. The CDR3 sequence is CASSLSLGGLAGVSPPNTQYF. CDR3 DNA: TGTGCCAGCAGTTTATCTCTCGGGGGACTAGCGGGAGTATCGCCCCCCAATACGCAGTATTTT.

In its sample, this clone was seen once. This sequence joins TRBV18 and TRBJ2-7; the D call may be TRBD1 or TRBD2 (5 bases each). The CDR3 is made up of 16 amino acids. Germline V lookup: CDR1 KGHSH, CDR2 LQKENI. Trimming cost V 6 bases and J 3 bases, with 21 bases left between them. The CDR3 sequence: CASSPDSIRGGYEQYF. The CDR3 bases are TGTGCCAGCTCTCCCGACTCGATTCGGGGCGGCTACGAGCAGTACTTC.

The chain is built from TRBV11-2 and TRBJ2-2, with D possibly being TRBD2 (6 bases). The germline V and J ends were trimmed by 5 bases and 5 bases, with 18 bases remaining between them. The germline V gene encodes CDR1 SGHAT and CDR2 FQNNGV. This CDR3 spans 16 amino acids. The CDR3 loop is CASSPRLVESTGELFF. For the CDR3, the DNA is TGTGCCAGCAGCCCGCGACTAGTCGAAAGTACCGGGGAGCTGTTTTTT.

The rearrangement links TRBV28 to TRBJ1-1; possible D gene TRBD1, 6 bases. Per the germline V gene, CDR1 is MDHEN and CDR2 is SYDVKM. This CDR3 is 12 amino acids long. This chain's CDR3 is CAGRGEKTEAFF. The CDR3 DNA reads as TGTGCTGGGAGGGGGGAAAAGACTGAAGCTTTCTTT.

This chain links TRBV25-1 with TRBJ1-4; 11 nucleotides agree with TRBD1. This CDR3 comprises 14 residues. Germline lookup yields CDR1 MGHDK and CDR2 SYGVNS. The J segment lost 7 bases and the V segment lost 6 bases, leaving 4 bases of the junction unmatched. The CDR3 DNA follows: TGTGCCAGCAGCAGGACAGGGGGCTCTGAAAAACTGTTTTTT. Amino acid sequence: CASSRTGGSEKLFF.

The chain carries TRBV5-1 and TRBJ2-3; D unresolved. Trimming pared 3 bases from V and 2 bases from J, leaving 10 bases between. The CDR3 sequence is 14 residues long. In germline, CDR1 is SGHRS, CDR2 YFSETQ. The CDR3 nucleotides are TGCGCCAGCAGCTCCGCACCCCACACAGATACGCAGTATTTT. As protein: CASSSAPHTDTQYF.

The DNA for the CDR3 is TGTGCCAGCAGTTTATTAGGGTTGCCAGCGAGGAACACCGGGGAGCTGTTTTTT. Amino acid sequence: CASSLLGLPARNTGELFF. The chain employs TRBV27 and TRBJ2-2; D not certain. The CDR3 is 18 residues long. The V and J ends lost 1 base and 1 base respectively, with 16 bases between them. Germline CDR1 reads MNHEY; CDR2 reads SMNVEV (reference sequence).

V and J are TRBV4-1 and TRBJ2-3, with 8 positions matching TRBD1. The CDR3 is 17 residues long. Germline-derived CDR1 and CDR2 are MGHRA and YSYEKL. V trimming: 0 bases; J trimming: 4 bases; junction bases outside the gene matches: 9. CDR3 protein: CASSQDRGQVVADTQYF. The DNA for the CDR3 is TGCGCCAGCAGCCAAGATCGGGGACAGGTCGTCGCAGATACGCAGTATTTT.

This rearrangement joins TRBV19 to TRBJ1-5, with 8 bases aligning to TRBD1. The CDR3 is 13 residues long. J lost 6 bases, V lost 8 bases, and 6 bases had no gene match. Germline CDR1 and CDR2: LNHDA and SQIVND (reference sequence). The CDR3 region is CASGGTGGQPQHF. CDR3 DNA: TGTGCCAGTGGGGGGACAGGCGGTCAGCCCCAGCATTTT.

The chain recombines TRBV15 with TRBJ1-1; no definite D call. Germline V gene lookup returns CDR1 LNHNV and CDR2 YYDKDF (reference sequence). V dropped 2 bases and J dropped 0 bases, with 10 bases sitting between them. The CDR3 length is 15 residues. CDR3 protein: CATSRSRTVNTEAFF. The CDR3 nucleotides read TGTGCCACCAGCAGATCGAGGACGGTGAACACTGAAGCTTTCTTT.

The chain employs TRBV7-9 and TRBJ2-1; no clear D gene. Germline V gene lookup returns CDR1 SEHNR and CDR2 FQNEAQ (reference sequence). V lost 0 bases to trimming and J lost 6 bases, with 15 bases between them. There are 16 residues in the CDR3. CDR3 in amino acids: CASSLAQAGFGNEQFF. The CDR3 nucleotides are TGTGCCAGCAGCTTAGCCCAAGCCGGGTTCGGCAATGAGCAGTTCTTC.

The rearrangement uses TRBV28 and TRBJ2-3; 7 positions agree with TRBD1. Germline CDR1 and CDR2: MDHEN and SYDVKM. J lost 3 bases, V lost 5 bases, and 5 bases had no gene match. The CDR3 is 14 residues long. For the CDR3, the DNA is TGTGCCAGCAGTCCGGGACAGCAGACAGATACGCAGTATTTT. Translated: CASSPGQQTDTQYF.

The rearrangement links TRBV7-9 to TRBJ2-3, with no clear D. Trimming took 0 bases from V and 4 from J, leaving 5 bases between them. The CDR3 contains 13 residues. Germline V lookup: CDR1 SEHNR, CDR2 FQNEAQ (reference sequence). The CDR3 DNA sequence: TGTGCCAGCAGCTTAGCTAACCCAGATACGCAGTATTTT. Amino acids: CASSLANPDTQYF.

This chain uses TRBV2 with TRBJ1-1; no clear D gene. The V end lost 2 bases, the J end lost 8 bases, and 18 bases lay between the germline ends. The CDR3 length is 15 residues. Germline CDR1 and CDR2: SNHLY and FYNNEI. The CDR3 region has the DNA TGTGCCAGCAGTGAATCGGGCAGGCGCCCTGGGGAAGCTTTCTTT. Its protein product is CASSESGRRPGEAFF.

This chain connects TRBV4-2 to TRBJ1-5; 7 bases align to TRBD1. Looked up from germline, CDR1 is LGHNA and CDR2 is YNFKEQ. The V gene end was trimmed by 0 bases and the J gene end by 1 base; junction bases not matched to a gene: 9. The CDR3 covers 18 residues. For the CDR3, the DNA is TGTGCCAGCAGCCAAGACCCTAACAGGGGAGGGAGCAATCAGCCCCAGCATTTT. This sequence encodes CASSQDPNRGGSNQPQHF.

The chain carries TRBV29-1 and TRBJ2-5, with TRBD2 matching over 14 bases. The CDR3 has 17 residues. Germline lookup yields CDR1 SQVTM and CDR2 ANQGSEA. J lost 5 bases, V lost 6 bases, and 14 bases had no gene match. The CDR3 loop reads CSVGGTSGSPAYETQYF. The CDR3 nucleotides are TGCAGCGTGGGGGGGACTAGCGGGAGCCCCGCATATGAGACCCAGTACTTC.

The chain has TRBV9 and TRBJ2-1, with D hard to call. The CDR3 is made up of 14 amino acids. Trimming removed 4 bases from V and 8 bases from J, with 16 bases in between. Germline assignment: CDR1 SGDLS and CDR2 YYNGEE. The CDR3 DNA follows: TGTGCCAGCAGCCCCGGGCCCCCCGGATATGAGCAGTTCTTC. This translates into CASSPGPPGYEQFF. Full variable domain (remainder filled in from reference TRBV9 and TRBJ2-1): DSGVTQTPKHLITATGQRVTLRCSPRSGDLSVYWYQQSLDQGLQFLIQYYNGEERAKGNILERFSAQQFPDLHSELNLSSLELGDSALYFCASSPGPPGYEQFFGPGTRLTVL.

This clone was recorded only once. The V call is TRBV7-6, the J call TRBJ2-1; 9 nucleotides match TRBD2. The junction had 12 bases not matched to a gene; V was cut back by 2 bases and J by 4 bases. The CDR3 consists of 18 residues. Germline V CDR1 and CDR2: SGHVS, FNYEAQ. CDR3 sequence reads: CASSLRGTSRPGYNEQFF. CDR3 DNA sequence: TGTGCCAGCAGCTTAAGGGGGACTAGCCGCCCTGGGTACAATGAGCAGTTCTTC.

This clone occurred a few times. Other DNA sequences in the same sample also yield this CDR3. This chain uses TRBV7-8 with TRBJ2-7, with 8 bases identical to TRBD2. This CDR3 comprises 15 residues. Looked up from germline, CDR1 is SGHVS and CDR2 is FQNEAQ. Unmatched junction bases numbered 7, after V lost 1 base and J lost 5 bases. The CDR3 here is CASSLVSGGPHEQYF. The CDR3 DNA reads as TGTGCCAGCAGCTTAGTCTCGGGAGGGCCCCACGAGCAGTACTTC.

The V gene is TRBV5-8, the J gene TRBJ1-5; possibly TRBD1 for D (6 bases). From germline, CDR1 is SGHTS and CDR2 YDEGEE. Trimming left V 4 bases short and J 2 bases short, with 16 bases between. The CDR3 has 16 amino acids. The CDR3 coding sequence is TGTGCCAGCAGCCCCTACACAGGGACTGGCAATCAGCCCCAGCATTTT. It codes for CASSPYTGTGNQPQHF.

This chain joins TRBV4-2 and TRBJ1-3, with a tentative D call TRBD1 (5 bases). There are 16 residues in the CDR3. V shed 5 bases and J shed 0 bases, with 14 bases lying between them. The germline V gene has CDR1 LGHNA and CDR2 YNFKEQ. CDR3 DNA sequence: TGTGCCAGCAGCGCCCCTTTGACAGACTCTGGAAACACCATATATTTT. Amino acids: CASSAPLTDSGNTIYF.

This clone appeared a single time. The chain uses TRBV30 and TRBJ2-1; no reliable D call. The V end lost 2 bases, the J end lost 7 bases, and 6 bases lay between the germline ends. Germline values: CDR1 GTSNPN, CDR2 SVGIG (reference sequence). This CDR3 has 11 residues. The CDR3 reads CAWSRENEQFF. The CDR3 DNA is TGTGCCTGGAGTAGAGAAAATGAGCAGTTCTTC.

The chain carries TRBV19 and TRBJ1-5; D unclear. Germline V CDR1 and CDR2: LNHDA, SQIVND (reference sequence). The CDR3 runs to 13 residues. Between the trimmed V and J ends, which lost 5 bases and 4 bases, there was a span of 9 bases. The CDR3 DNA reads TGTGCCAGTAGTCCAATCGGAAATCAGCCCCAGCATTTT. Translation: CASSPIGNQPQHF.

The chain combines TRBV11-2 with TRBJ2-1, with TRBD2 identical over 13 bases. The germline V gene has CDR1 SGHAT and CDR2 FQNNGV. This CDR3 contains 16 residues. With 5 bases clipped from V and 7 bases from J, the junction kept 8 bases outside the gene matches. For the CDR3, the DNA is TGTGCCAGCAGCCCGCGAACTAGCGGGAGGGGTAATGAGCAGTTCTTC. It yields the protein CASSPRTSGRGNEQFF.